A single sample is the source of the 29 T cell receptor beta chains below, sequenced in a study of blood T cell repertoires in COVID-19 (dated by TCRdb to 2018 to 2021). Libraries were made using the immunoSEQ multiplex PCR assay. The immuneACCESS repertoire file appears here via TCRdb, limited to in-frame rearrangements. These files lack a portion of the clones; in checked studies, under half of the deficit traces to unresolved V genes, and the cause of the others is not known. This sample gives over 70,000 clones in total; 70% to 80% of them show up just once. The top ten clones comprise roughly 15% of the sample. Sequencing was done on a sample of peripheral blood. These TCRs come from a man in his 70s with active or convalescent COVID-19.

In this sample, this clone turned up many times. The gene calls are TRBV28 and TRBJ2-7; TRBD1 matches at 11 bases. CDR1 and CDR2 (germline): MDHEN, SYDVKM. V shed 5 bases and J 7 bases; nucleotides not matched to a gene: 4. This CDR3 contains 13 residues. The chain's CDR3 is CASSQDRGHEQYF. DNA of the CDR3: TGTGCCAGCAGTCAGGACAGGGGGCATGAGCAGTACTTC.

The CDR3: CASSNQQGDEQYF. As DNA, the CDR3 is TGTGCCAGCTCAAACCAACAGGGGGACGAGCAGTACTTC. This chain uses TRBV18 with TRBJ2-7; 8 bases are shared with TRBD1. CDR1 is KGHSH and CDR2 is LQKENI in the germline V gene. This CDR3 is built from 13 residues. V dropped 5 bases and J dropped 5; count of bases not matched to a gene: 5.

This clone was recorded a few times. The CDR3 nucleotides are TGTGCCAGCAAGACAGGGGGCGGTCAGCCCCAGCATTTT. This sequence encodes CASKTGGGQPQHF. The rearrangement uses TRBV6-5 and TRBJ1-5; 10 nucleotides line up with TRBD1. CDR1 is MNHEY, CDR2 SVGAGI, per germline. Trimming at V came to 7 bases and at J to 6 bases, leaving 3 bases not matched to a gene. The CDR3 is made up of 13 amino acids.

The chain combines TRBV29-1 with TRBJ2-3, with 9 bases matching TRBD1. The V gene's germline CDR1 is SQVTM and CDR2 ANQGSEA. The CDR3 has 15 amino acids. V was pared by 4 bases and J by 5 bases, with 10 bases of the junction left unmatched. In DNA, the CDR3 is TGCAGCGTTGGGCCGGGACAGGGCGTGGGAGATACGCAGTATTTT. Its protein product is CSVGPGQGVGDTQYF.

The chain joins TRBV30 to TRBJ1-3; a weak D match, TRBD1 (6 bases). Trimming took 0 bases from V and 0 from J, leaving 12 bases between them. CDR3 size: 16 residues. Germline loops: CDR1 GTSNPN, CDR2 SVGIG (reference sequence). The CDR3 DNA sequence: TGTGCCTGGAGTGTATATCGGACAGTCTCTGGAAACACCATATATTTT. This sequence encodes CAWSVYRTVSGNTIYF.

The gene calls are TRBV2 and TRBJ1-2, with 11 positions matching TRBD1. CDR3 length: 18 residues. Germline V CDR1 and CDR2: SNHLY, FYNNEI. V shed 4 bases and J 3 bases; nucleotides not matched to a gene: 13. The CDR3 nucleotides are TGTGCCAGCAGTGGTAACCGGGACAGGGGGACGGGGTACTATGGCTACACCTTC. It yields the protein CASSGNRDRGTGYYGYTF.

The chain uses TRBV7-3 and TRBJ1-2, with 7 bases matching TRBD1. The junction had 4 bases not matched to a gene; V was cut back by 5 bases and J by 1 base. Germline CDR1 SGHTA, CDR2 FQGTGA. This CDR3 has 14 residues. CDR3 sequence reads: CASSPGGNNYGYTF. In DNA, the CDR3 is TGTGCCAGCAGCCCAGGGGGAAATAACTATGGCTACACCTTC.

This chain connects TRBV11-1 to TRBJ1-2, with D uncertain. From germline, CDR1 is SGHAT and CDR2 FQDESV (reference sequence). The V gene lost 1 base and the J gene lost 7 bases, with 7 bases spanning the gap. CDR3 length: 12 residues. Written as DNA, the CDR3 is TGTGCCAGCAGCTTAGGAGTTACTGGCTACACCTTC. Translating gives CASSLGVTGYTF.

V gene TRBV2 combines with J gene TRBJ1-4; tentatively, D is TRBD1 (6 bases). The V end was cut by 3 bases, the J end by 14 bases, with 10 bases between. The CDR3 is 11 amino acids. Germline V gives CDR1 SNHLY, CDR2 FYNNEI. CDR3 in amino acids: CASSETTGLFF. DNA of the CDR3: TGTGCCAGCAGTGAGACGACAGGTCTGTTTTTT.

The CDR3 coding sequence is TGCAGCGTTAGCAAACAAGAGACCCAGTACTTC. Encoded protein: CSVSKQETQYF. The V and J genes are TRBV29-1 and TRBJ2-5; no firm D call. CDR3 size: 11 residues. Germline-derived CDR1 and CDR2 are SQVTM and ANQGSEA. Trimming removed 5 bases from V and 2 bases from J, with 6 bases in between.

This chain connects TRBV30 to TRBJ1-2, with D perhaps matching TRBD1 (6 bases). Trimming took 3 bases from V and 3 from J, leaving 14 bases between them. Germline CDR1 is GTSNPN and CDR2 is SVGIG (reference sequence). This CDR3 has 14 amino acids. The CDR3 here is CAWRRPNRDYGYTF. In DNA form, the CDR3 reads TGTGCCTGGAGGAGACCGAACAGGGACTATGGCTACACCTTC.

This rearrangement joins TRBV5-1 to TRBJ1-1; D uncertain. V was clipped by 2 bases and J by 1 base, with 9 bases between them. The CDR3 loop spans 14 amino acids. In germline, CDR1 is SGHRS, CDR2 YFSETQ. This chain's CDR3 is CASSFSPGNTEAFF. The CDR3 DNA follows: TGCGCCAGCAGCTTCTCGCCAGGGAACACTGAAGCTTTCTTT.

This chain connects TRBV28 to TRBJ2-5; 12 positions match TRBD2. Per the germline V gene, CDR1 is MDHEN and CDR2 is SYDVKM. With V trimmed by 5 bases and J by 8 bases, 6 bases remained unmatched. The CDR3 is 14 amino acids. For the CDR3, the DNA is TGTGCCAGCAGTCCTAGCGGGGGGGCTCCCACCCAGTACTTC. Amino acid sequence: CASSPSGGAPTQYF.

Here the CDR3 reads CASSLQDSGNGYTF. The CDR3 DNA follows: TGCGCCAGCAGCTTGCAGGACTCCGGGAATGGCTACACCTTC. The chain recombines TRBV5-1 with TRBJ1-2; D call uncertain. The CDR3 extends over 14 amino acids. The germline gives CDR1 SGHRS, CDR2 YFSETQ. The V end lost 1 base, the J end lost 6 bases, and 13 bases lay between the germline ends.

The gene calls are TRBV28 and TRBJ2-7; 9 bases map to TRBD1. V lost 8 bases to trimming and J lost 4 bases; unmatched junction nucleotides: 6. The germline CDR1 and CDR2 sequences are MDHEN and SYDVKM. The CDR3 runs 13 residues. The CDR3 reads CASGPGQGYEQYF. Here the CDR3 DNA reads TGTGCCAGCGGCCCTGGACAGGGGTACGAGCAGTACTTC.

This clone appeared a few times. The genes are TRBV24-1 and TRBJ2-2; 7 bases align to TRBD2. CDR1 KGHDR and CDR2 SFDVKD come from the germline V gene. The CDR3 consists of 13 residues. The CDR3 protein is CGSQRGVTGELFF. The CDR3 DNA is TGTGGTTCCCAGCGGGGTGTTACCGGGGAGCTGTTTTTT.

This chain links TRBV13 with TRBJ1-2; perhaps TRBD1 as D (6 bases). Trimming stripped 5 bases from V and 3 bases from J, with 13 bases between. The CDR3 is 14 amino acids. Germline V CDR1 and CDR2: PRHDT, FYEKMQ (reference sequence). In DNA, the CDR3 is TGTGCCAGCAGCATCCGGACAGCTTACTATGGCTACACCTTC. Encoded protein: CASSIRTAYYGYTF.

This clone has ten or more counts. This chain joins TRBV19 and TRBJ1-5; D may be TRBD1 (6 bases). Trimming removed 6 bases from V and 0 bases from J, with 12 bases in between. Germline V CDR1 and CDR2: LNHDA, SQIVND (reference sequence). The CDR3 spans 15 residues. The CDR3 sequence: CASRNQGYSNQPQHF. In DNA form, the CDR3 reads TGTGCCAGTAGGAATCAGGGGTATAGCAATCAGCCCCAGCATTTT.

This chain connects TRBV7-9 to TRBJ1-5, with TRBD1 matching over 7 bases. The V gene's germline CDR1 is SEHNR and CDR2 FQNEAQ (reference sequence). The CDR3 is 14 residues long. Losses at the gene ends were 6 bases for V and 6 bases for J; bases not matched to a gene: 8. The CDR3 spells CASRWDSLTQPQHF. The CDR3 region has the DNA TGTGCCAGCAGATGGGACAGCTTAACTCAGCCCCAGCATTTT.

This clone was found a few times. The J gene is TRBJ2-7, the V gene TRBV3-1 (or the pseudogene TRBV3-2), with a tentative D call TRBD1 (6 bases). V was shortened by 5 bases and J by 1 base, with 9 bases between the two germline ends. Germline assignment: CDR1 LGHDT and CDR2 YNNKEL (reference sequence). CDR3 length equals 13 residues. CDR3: CASSTGSSYEQYF. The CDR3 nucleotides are TGTGCCAGCAGCACAGGGTCGTCCTACGAGCAGTACTTC.

CDR3 in amino acids: CASTLSGGQSEQFF. The CDR3 DNA reads as TGTGCCAGCACCCTGAGCGGGGGTCAGAGTGAGCAGTTCTTC. The chain carries TRBV11-2 and TRBJ2-1, with 8 bases aligning to TRBD2. J gave up 9 bases and V 7 bases, and 11 bases lay outside the gene matches. Germline V gene data show CDR1 as SGHAT and CDR2 as FQNNGV. This CDR3 is 14 amino acids long.

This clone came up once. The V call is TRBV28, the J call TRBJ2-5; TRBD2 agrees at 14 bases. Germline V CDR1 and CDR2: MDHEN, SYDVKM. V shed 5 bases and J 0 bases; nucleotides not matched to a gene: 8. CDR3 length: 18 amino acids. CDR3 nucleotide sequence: TGTGCCAGCAGTCCGGGACTAGCGGGGGCGGTGTACCAAGAGACCCAGTACTTC. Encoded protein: CASSPGLAGAVYQETQYF.

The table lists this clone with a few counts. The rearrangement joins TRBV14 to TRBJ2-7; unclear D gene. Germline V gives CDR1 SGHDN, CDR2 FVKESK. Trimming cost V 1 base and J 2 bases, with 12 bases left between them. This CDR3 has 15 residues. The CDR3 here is CASSQVAGNTYEQYF. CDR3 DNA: TGTGCCAGCAGCCAAGTGGCAGGTAATACCTACGAGCAGTACTTC.

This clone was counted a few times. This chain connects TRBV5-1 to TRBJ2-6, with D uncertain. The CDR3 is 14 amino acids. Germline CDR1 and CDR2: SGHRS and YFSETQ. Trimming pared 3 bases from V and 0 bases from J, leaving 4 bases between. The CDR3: CASSSYSGANVLTF. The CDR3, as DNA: TGCGCCAGCAGCTCGTACTCTGGGGCCAACGTCCTGACTTTC.

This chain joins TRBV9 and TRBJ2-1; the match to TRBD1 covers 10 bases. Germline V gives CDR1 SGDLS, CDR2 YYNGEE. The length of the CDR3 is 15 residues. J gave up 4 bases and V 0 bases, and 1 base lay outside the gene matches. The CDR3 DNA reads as TGTGCCAGCAGCGTAGGGGACAGGGGATACAATGAGCAGTTCTTC. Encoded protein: CASSVGDRGYNEQFF.

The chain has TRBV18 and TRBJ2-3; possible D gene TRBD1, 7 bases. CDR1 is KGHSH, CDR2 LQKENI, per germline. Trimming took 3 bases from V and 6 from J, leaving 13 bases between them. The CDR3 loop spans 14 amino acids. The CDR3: CASSPAGQFDTQYF. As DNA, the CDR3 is TGTGCCAGCTCACCCGCGGGACAGTTCGATACGCAGTATTTT. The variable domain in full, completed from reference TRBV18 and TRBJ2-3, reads NAGVMQNPRHLVRRRGQEARLRCSPMKGHSHVYWYRQLPEEGLKFMVYLQKENIIDESGMPKERFSAEFPKEGPSILRIQQVVRGDSAAYFCASSPAGQFDTQYFGPGTRLTVL.

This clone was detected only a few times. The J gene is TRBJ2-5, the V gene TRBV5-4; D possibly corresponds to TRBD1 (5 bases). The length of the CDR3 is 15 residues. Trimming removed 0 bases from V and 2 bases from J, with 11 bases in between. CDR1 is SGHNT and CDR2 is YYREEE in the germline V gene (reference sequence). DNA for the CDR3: TGTGCCAGCAGCTTGGACAGGCAATCACAAGAGACCCAGTACTTC. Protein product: CASSLDRQSQETQYF.

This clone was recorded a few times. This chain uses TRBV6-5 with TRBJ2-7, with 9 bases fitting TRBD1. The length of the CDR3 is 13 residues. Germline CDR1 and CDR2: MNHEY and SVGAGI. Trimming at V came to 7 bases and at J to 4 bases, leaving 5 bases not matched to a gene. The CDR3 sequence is CASTPGTGYEQYF. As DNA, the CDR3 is TGTGCCAGCACCCCCGGGACAGGGTACGAGCAGTACTTC.

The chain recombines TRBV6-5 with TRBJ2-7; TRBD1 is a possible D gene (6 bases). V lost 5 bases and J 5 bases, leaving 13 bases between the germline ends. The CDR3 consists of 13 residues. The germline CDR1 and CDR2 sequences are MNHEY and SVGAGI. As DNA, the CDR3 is TGTGCCAGCAGTCGCCTACAGGGCCACGAGCAGTACTTC. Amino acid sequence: CASSRLQGHEQYF.